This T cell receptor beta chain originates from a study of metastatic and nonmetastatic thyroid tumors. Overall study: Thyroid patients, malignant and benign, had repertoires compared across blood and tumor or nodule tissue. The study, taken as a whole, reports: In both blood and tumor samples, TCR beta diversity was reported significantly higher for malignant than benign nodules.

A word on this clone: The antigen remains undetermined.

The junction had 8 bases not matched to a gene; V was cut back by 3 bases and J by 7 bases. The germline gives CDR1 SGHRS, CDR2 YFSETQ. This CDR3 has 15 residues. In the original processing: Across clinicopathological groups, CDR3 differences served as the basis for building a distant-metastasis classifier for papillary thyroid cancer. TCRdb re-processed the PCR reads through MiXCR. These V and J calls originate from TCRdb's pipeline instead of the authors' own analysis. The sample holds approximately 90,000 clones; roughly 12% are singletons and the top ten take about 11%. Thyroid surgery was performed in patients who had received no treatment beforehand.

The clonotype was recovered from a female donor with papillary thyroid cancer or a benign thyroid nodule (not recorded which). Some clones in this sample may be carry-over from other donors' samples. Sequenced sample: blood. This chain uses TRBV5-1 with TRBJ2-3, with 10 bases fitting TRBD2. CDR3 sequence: CASSSEREGRNTQYF. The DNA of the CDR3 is TGCGCCAGCAGCTCGGAGCGGGAGGGCCGCAATACGCAGTATTTT.